These T cell receptor beta chains were read from a single sample in a study of blood T cell repertoires in COVID-19. Sequenced by immunoSEQ multiplex PCR; TCRdb stores in-frame clones only, minus some. Here the sample spans around 200,000 clones, around 88% being singletons. Specimen: peripheral blood. The source of these receptors is a man aged 50-60 years with active or convalescent COVID-19. The CDR3 runs from the conserved cysteine through the conserved F or W. A D gene is named only where the DNA matches it firmly. The size entry is marked missing in some rows and otherwise reads once, few, many or a size class.

D gene,V gene,clone size,J gene,CDR3 DNA,CDR3 protein
.,TRBV5-4,once,TRBJ1-2,TGTGCCAGCAGCCCGATTACTGGCTATGGCTACACCTTC,CASSPITGYGYTF
.,TRBV7-8,once,TRBJ1-2,TGTGCCAGCAGCTTTAGTGACACATATGGCTACACCTTC,CASSFSDTYGYTF
TRBD1,TRBV15,.,TRBJ1-2,TGTGCCACCAGCAGGGAGGACAGGGGGCTTGGCTACACCTTC,CATSREDRGLGYTF
TRBD1,TRBV6-5,.,TRBJ1-2,TGTGCCAGCAGTTACTCAGGGACAGGGGGAAACTATGGCTACACCTTC,CASSYSGTGGNYGYTF
TRBD1,TRBV7-3,.,TRBJ2-2,TGTGCCAGCAGCCCAAGACAGGGGGCCGGGACCGGGGAGCTGTTTTTT,CASSPRQGAGTGELFF
TRBD1,TRBV19,once,TRBJ2-7,TGTGCCAGTAGTCCTTATGAACGGGACAGGGGATCGGACGAGCAGTACTTC,CASSPYERDRGSDEQYF
TRBD1,TRBV4-3,.,TRBJ1-2,TGCGCCAGCAGCCTTGCCGGGACAGGCGTCGGGTACTATGGCTACACCTTC,CASSLAGTGVGYYGYTF
.,TRBV5-4,.,TRBJ2-5,TGTGCCAGCAGCTTGGGGCGGGACAGCCCAGAGACCCAGTACTTC,CASSLGRDSPETQYF
TRBD2,TRBV14,.,TRBJ2-1,TGTGCCAGCAGCCCCTGGGCTAGCGGGAGAGACAATGAGCAGTTCTTC,CASSPWASGRDNEQFF
.,TRBV21-1,once,TRBJ1-6,TGTGCCAGGCAGGCCACCAGCTCCTATAATTCACCCCTCCACTTT,CARQATSSYNSPLHF
TRBD1,TRBV2,.,TRBJ1-2,TGTGCCAGCCAGAGGACAGGGGAGGGCTACACCTTC,CASQRTGEGYTF
TRBD1,TRBV10-3,.,TRBJ1-2,TGTGCCACGATGACAGGGGACAACTATGGCTACACCTTC,CATMTGDNYGYTF
TRBD2,TRBV6-6,.,TRBJ2-3,TGTGCCAGCAGTTCCGCTAGCGGGAGTAAAGATACGCAGTATTTT,CASSSASGSKDTQYF
TRBD1,TRBV5-1,.,TRBJ2-7,TGCGCCAGCAGGGTGACAGGGGGAGGGTACGAGCAGTACTTC,CASRVTGGGYEQYF
.,TRBV5-1,few,TRBJ2-7,TGCTCAGGCAACCTAACTGACTCCTACGAGCAGTACTTC,CSGNLTDSYEQYF
TRBD1,TRBV11-3,.,TRBJ1-2,TGTGCCAGCAGCTCCGACAGGGAAGGCGGCTACACCTTC,CASSSDREGGYTF
.,TRBV9,once,TRBJ1-1,TGTGCCAGCAGCCCCACCCAGGGATTGTTTAACACTGAAGCTTTCTTT,CASSPTQGLFNTEAFF
TRBD1,TRBV19,.,TRBJ2-1,TGTGCCAGTAGTAGGGGACAGAGTAATGAGCAGTTCTTC,CASSRGQSNEQFF
.,TRBV18,.,TRBJ1-2,TGTGCCAGCTCACCACCTTATCCAGGGAACTATGGCTACACCTTC,CASSPPYPGNYGYTF
TRBD1,TRBV2,.,TRBJ1-2,TGTGCCAGCAGTGCGATACAGGGGGGTATTGGCTACACCTTC,CASSAIQGGIGYTF
TRBD1,TRBV2,.,TRBJ1-2,TGTGCCAGCAGCGGCGGACAGGGGAATTACTATGGCTACACCTTC,CASSGGQGNYYGYTF
TRBD2,TRBV2,once,TRBJ2-7,TGTGCCAGCAGTAATAGCGGGAGCGGATACGAGCAGTACTTC,CASSNSGSGYEQYF
.,TRBV28,.,TRBJ1-1,TGTGCCAGCAGTTTACCGGAGGGGCGCTTGAACACTGAAGCTTTCTTT,CASSLPEGRLNTEAFF
.,TRBV6-1,.,TRBJ1-1,TGTGCCAGCAGTGAACCTCGGACAGTAAATGAAGCTTTCTTT,CASSEPRTVNEAFF
.,TRBV4-1,.,TRBJ1-2,TGCGCCAGCAGCCAAGCTCCGGCGGCGTATGGCTACACCTTC,CASSQAPAAYGYTF
TRBD1,TRBV27,.,TRBJ1-2,TGTGCCAGCTACTCGGACAGGGGTAACTATGGCTACACCTTC,CASYSDRGNYGYTF
TRBD2,TRBV2,.,TRBJ2-2,TGTGCCAGCTCCGAGCGGGAGACCGGGGAGCTGTTTTTT,CASSERETGELFF
.,TRBV28,.,TRBJ1-1,TGTGCCAGCAGTTTGGGGGGTTCGGGTCCTAAGGGAGCTTTCTTT,CASSLGGSGPKGAFF
TRBD2,TRBV18,.,TRBJ2-7,TGTGCCAGCTCACCAACAGCGGGAGGGCCCTACGAGCAGTACTTC,CASSPTAGGPYEQYF
TRBD2,TRBV27,.,TRBJ2-7,TGTGCCAGCAGTTTATGGGGGGGAGGCGAGCAGTACTTC,CASSLWGGGEQYF
.,TRBV12-5,.,TRBJ2-7,TGTGCTAGTGGTTTGCGGCAGGGGGGTCTCTACGAGCAGTACTTC,CASGLRQGGLYEQYF
.,TRBV30,few,TRBJ1-5,TGTGCCTGGAGTGGACACTCTCCGAATCAGCCCCAGCATTTT,CAWSGHSPNQPQHF
.,TRBV12-5,.,TRBJ2-1,TGTGCTAGTGGTTCCCGACGGGATGAGCAGTTCTTC,CASGSRRDEQFF
.,TRBV27,.,TRBJ2-7,TGTGCCAGCAGTTTAATCTTTGGAGGGACCACCTACGAGCAGTACTTC,CASSLIFGGTTYEQYF
.,TRBV28,.,TRBJ1-2,TGTGCCAGCAGTTCTCCAGGGGACTATGGCTACACCTTC,CASSSPGDYGYTF
TRBD1,TRBV5-1,.,TRBJ1-1,TGCGCCAGCAGCAAAACAGGGGGCGTAGGGACTGAAGCTTTCTTT,CASSKTGGVGTEAFF
TRBD1,TRBV11-2,once,TRBJ1-4,TGTGCCAGCAGCTTTCGTGGACAGGATAATGAAAAACTGTTTTTT,CASSFRGQDNEKLFF
.,TRBV12-3/TRBV12-4,.,TRBJ2-5,TGTGCCAGCGGTCAGGACTCAAAGACCCAGTACTTC,CASGQDSKTQYF
TRBD1,TRBV18,.,TRBJ2-7,TGTGCCAGCTCACCCTCAGGGGGCGAGTACGAGCAGTACTTC,CASSPSGGEYEQYF
TRBD1,TRBV27,once,TRBJ2-7,TGTGCCAGCAGTCGGAACCGGGACAGGGGCGCCTACGAGCAGTACTTC,CASSRNRDRGAYEQYF
TRBD1,TRBV9,.,TRBJ1-1,TGTGCCAGCAGCCCTTGGGACAGGAGAATCATGAACACTGAAGCTTTCTTT,CASSPWDRRIMNTEAFF
TRBD2,TRBV30,.,TRBJ2-5,TGTGCCTGGAGTCTGACTAGCGGGGGGGCAGGAGAGACCCAGTACTTC,CAWSLTSGGAGETQYF
.,TRBV6-2/TRBV6-3,once,TRBJ1-3,TGTGCCAGCAGTTACCCGAGCCGCTCTGGAAACACCATATATTTT,CASSYPSRSGNTIYF
.,TRBV10-3,.,TRBJ1-2,TGTGCCATCAGTGGGGACTCCTTGGGGGGCTACACCTTC,CAISGDSLGGYTF
TRBD1,TRBV19,.,TRBJ1-1,TGTGCCAGTAGATCAGGGGGCACTGAAGCTTTCTTT,CASRSGGTEAFF
TRBD1,TRBV3-1/TRBV3-2,.,TRBJ2-1,TGTGCCAGCAGCCAAGAAGGGGGCGACCCAAAGCAGTTCTTC,CASSQEGGDPKQFF
TRBD1,TRBV6-5,.,TRBJ2-5,TGTGCCAGCAGTCTAACCGGGACAGGGGGGGAGACCCAGTACTTC,CASSLTGTGGETQYF
.,TRBV10-1,.,TRBJ1-1,TGCGCCAGCAGTGAGTCGACAGACAGGAACACTGAAGCTTTCTTT,CASSESTDRNTEAFF
.,TRBV6-5,.,TRBJ2-1,TGTGCCAGCAGTTATCGGGGGGCAGGGTCCTACAATGAGCAGTTCTTC,CASSYRGAGSYNEQFF
.,TRBV12-2,.,TRBJ2-1,TGTGCAAGTCGCTTCCCGGCGGGGGGGGATTACAATGAGCAGTTCTTC,CASRFPAGGDYNEQFF
.,TRBV6-5,.,TRBJ2-7,TGTGCCAGCAGTCACAGACGGAGGTCGGACTCCGAGCAGTACTTC,CASSHRRRSDSEQYF
TRBD1,TRBV7-7,.,TRBJ2-3,TGTGCTAGCAGCTCACGACAGGGAGATACGCAGTATTTT,CASSSRQGDTQYF
.,TRBV6-2/TRBV6-3,few,TRBJ1-5,TGTGCCAGCAGTTCCGCCGGGACGGGAGGCAATCAGCCCCAGCATTTT,CASSSAGTGGNQPQHF
.,TRBV30,.,TRBJ1-3,TGTGCCTGGGAAACAGTAACTTCTGGAAACACCATATATTTT,CAWETVTSGNTIYF
.,TRBV6-2/TRBV6-3,.,TRBJ1-3,TGTGCCAGCAGTTATGGGCTAAGACCGAGCTCTGGAAACACCATATATTTT,CASSYGLRPSSGNTIYF